These 27 T cell receptor beta chains originate from one sample sequenced in a study of cytomegalovirus exposure and HLA in healthy donors. Both 60 Vbeta primers and 13 Jbeta primers went into the PCR. Data came from immunoSEQ multiplex PCR; TCRdb stores just in-frame clones and leaves some out. The sample holds approximately 210,000 clones, around 90% seen once. Sequenced input: PBMCs. The source is a woman aged 18-35 years in good health and CMV-seronegative.

The chain combines TRBV11-1 with TRBJ2-1; 12 nucleotides line up with TRBD2. The CDR3 is 16 amino acids. J gave up 7 bases and V 3 bases, and 7 bases lay outside the gene matches. Germline loops: CDR1 SGHAT, CDR2 FQDESV (reference sequence). The CDR3 loop is CASSLPGLAGKNEQFF. The DNA of the CDR3 is TGTGCCAGCAGCTTGCCGGGACTAGCGGGTAAAAATGAGCAGTTCTTC. Full variable domain (remainder filled in from reference TRBV11-1 and TRBJ2-1): EAEVAQSPRYKITEKSQAVAFWCDPISGHATLYWYRQILGQGPELLVQFQDESVVDDSQLPKDRFSAERLKGVDSTLKIQPAELGDSAMYLCASSLPGLAGKNEQFFGPGTRLTVL.

V usage is TRBV6-1 and J usage is TRBJ2-2; D remains unclear. CDR3 length: 13 amino acids. Germline V gives CDR1 MNHNS, CDR2 SASEGT. V lost 8 bases and J 7 bases, leaving 14 bases between the germline ends. CDR3: CASHITLVGELFF. The CDR3 nucleotides are TGTGCCAGCCACATAACCTTGGTCGGGGAGCTGTTTTTT.

This clone was seen just once. The V and J genes are TRBV28 and TRBJ1-6; D is ambiguous. V lost 3 bases and J 10 bases, leaving 7 bases between the germline ends. There are 12 residues in the CDR3. CDR1 and CDR2 from the germline V gene are MDHEN and SYDVKM. The CDR3 loop is CASSFRLSPLHF. The DNA of the CDR3 is TGTGCCAGCAGTTTTCGTTTGTCACCCCTCCACTTT.

This clone was seen a single time. The genes are TRBV7-2 and TRBJ2-7; TRBD2 agrees at 15 bases. The ends lost 5 bases at V and 1 base at J; junction bases unmatched: 9. The CDR3 totals 18 residues. Germline V gene data show CDR1 as SGHTA and CDR2 as FQGNSA. This CDR3 reads CASSQTGTSGRYSYEQYF. In DNA, the CDR3 is TGTGCCAGCAGCCAGACCGGGACTAGCGGGAGGTATTCCTACGAGCAGTACTTC.

A few counts support this clone. V gene TRBV7-2 combines with J gene TRBJ2-6, with D perhaps TRBD1 (6 bases). Germline V gives CDR1 SGHTA, CDR2 FQGNSA. The germline V and J ends were trimmed by 5 bases and 4 bases, with 12 bases remaining between them. CDR3 length: 15 residues. The CDR3 loop is CASSPGGGGANVLTF. Here the CDR3 DNA reads TGTGCCAGCAGCCCTGGTGGGGGCGGGGCCAACGTCCTGACTTTC.

The rearrangement links TRBV7-3 to TRBJ1-2; D gene unclear. Germline CDR1 is SGHTA and CDR2 is FQGTGA. This CDR3 comprises 14 residues. V was pared by 2 bases and J by 4 bases, with 11 bases between. The chain's CDR3 is CASSLFRLPYGYTF. For the CDR3, the DNA is TGTGCCAGCAGCTTATTCAGGCTACCCTATGGCTACACCTTC.

The chain carries TRBV25-1 and TRBJ1-5; D is undetermined. Germline V gene data show CDR1 as MGHDK and CDR2 as SYGVNS. The CDR3 is 12 residues long. V lost 6 bases and J 6 bases, leaving 9 bases between the germline ends. The CDR3 loop reads CASSTRGQPQHF. CDR3 nucleotides: TGTGCCAGCAGCACTAGAGGTCAGCCCCAGCATTTT.

The gene calls are TRBV30 and TRBJ1-3; D not resolved. Between the trimmed V and J ends, which lost 0 bases and 9 bases, there was a span of 9 bases. CDR3 length: 12 residues. Germline assignment: CDR1 GTSNPN and CDR2 SVGIG (reference sequence). CDR3 nucleotides: TGTGCCTGGAGTGTACTGTATGGCACCATATATTTT. Residues: CAWSVLYGTIYF.

This chain joins TRBV4-2 and TRBJ1-3; 8 bases match TRBD1. Germline CDR1 reads LGHNA; CDR2 reads YNFKEQ. The length of the CDR3 is 18 residues. V shed 7 bases, J shed 3 bases, and the junction held 17 bases outside the gene matches. This CDR3 reads CASNRGQGEGRGGNTIYF. The DNA of the CDR3 is TGTGCCAGCAATAGAGGACAGGGAGAGGGACGAGGTGGAAACACCATATATTTT.

The chain couples TRBV7-6 to TRBJ2-7; 10 bases fit TRBD1. This CDR3 spans 14 amino acids. CDR1 is SGHVS and CDR2 is FNYEAQ in the germline V gene. Unmatched junction bases numbered 11, after V lost 10 bases and J lost 5 bases. CDR3 DNA sequence: TGTGCCACGCAGAGAGGGACAGGGGTCAACGAGCAGTACTTC. Translating gives CATQRGTGVNEQYF.

The rearrangement uses TRBV7-9 and TRBJ2-3; 8 nucleotides line up with TRBD1. Germline V gene data show CDR1 as SEHNR and CDR2 as FQNEAQ (reference sequence). With V trimmed by 5 bases and J by 6 bases, 10 bases remained unmatched. The CDR3 spans 15 residues. The CDR3 loop is CASSPDRGAGDTQYF. For the CDR3, the DNA is TGTGCCAGCAGCCCTGACAGGGGCGCCGGGGATACGCAGTATTTT.

This clone was seen a single time. The rearrangement links TRBV10-3 to TRBJ2-2; 8 bases fit TRBD2. The CDR3 is 16 amino acids. J lost 2 bases, V lost 4 bases, and 6 bases had no gene match. Looked up from germline, CDR1 is ENHRY and CDR2 is SYGVKD. The CDR3 DNA sequence: TGTGCCATCAGTGCGGGAGGGGCAGTAAACACCGGGGAGCTGTTTTTT. Protein: CAISAGGAVNTGELFF.

The rearrangement joins TRBV21-1 to TRBJ1-1; TRBD1, the table's D call, was not compared with the DNA. TRBV21-1 is given as a pseudogene. This CDR3 is built from 17 residues. The CDR3 loop reads CASSTPGQANTRLVAFF. The CDR3 DNA reads as TGTGCCAGCAGCACCCCGGGACAGGCCAATACGAGATTGGTGGCTTTCTTT.

CDR3 bases: TGTGCCAGCAGTGACTCCCCGGGAGGGTGGAATGAGCAGTTCTTC. Its translation is CASSDSPGGWNEQFF. The V gene is TRBV2, the J gene TRBJ2-1; 8 bases agree with TRBD2. The CDR3 extends over 15 amino acids. V lost 3 bases, J lost 7 bases, and 8 bases stayed unmatched. Germline V gene sequence: CDR1 SNHLY, CDR2 FYNNEI.

This chain connects TRBV30 to TRBJ1-4; 10 bases match TRBD1. Germline-derived CDR1 and CDR2 are GTSNPN and SVGIG (reference sequence). The CDR3 has 16 amino acids. V lost 0 bases and J lost 5; bases outside the gene matches: 6. The CDR3 DNA is TGTGCCTGGAGTGTAGACAGGGGGCGGCCAAATGAAAAACTGTTTTTT. Amino acids: CAWSVDRGRPNEKLFF.

The rearrangement joins TRBV2 to TRBJ1-1; D gene ambiguous. The length of the CDR3 is 15 residues. Germline values: CDR1 SNHLY, CDR2 FYNNEI. Trimming stripped 5 bases from V and 1 base from J, with 14 bases between. CDR3 DNA sequence: TGTGCCAGCAGTCCCCGGGGTGGGGAGAACACTGAAGCTTTCTTT. Amino acid sequence: CASSPRGGENTEAFF.

The chain recombines TRBV27 with TRBJ2-1; 9 bases line up with TRBD2. The germline CDR1 and CDR2 sequences are MNHEY and SMNVEV (reference sequence). The CDR3 totals 15 residues. The trim removed 7 bases at V and 0 bases at J, leaving 4 bases unmatched. The CDR3 spells CASKFSGSSYNEQFF. CDR3 nucleotide sequence: TGTGCCAGCAAATTTAGCGGGAGCTCCTACAATGAGCAGTTCTTC.

This clone was recorded once. The chain joins TRBV13 to TRBJ2-7; 11 positions match TRBD2. In germline, CDR1 is PRHDT, CDR2 FYEKMQ (reference sequence). V was clipped by 5 bases and J by 6 bases; unmatched bases: 15. The CDR3 covers 17 residues. The CDR3 spells CASSHGLAGHTPPEQYF. The CDR3 bases are TGTGCCAGCAGCCATGGACTAGCGGGTCACACCCCCCCCGAGCAGTACTTC.

The V and J genes are TRBV2 and TRBJ2-3; 9 nucleotides match TRBD1. Germline trimming cut 3 bases from V and 3 bases from J; bases unmatched to any gene: 19. The germline gives CDR1 SNHLY, CDR2 FYNNEI. The CDR3 has 20 residues. The CDR3 here is CASSERKGQGGLAETDTQYF. As DNA, the CDR3 is TGTGCCAGCAGTGAGCGTAAGGGACAGGGAGGTCTAGCGGAGACAGATACGCAGTATTTT.

This clone was recorded once. The chain is built from TRBV4-1 and TRBJ2-5; 8 bases map to TRBD2. V dropped 0 bases and J dropped 4; count of bases not matched to a gene: 7. The CDR3 length is 16 residues. CDR1 and CDR2 (germline): MGHRA, YSYEKL. The CDR3 nucleotides are TGCGCCAGCAGCCAAGATCGGGTCAGCGGGGGAGAGACCCAGTACTTC. Encoded protein: CASSQDRVSGGETQYF.

This CDR3 is CASSWGSGGYEQYF. DNA of the CDR3: TGTGCCAGCAGTTGGGGCTCTGGCGGATACGAGCAGTACTTC. The chain joins TRBV27 to TRBJ2-5, with TRBD1 as a possible D gene (5 bases). The J call may be incorrect, as the DNA end agrees better with TRBJ2-7. Germline V gene lookup returns CDR1 MNHEY and CDR2 SMNVEV (reference sequence). There are 14 residues in the CDR3.

The chain carries TRBV21-1 and TRBJ2-7; the table calls TRBD1, which could not be checked here. TRBV21-1 is deemed a pseudogene. This CDR3 is 20 amino acids long. CDR3 sequence (DNA): TGTGCCAGCAGCAAATCGAAAAGGGGGACAGGGGCGGAGAGCTCCTACGAGCAGTACTTC. It encodes CASSKSKRGTGAESSYEQYF.

The J gene is TRBJ2-2, the V gene TRBV5-4, with 8 bases lining up with TRBD1. This CDR3 region has 17 residues. Germline V lookup: CDR1 SGHNT, CDR2 YYREEE (reference sequence). With V trimmed by 1 base and J by 1 base, 6 bases remained unmatched. CDR3 sequence: CASSLSWDRRNTGELFF. DNA for the CDR3: TGTGCCAGCAGCTTGAGTTGGGACAGGCGGAACACCGGGGAGCTGTTTTTT.

The chain carries TRBV2 and TRBJ1-1, with TRBD1 matching 10 bases. This CDR3 contains 13 residues. CDR1 and CDR2 from the germline V gene are SNHLY and FYNNEI. V lost 5 bases and J lost 5; bases outside the gene matches: 2. The CDR3 reads CASSPGQGTEAFF. The CDR3 coding sequence is TGTGCCAGCAGTCCGGGACAGGGGACTGAAGCTTTCTTT.

This chain links TRBV6-5 with TRBJ2-2, with 10 bases matching TRBD1. The CDR3 is 15 amino acids. The V gene's germline CDR1 is MNHEY and CDR2 SVGAGI. V lost 2 bases, J lost 5 bases, and 2 bases stayed unmatched. The CDR3 bases are TGTGCCAGCAGTTACCGGACAGGGGGGACCGGGGAGCTGTTTTTT. Residues: CASSYRTGGTGELFF.

This rearrangement joins TRBV12-5 to TRBJ2-2; the match to TRBD2 covers 14 bases. Germline CDR1 reads LGHNT; CDR2 reads FRNRAP. With V trimmed by 1 base and J by 5 bases, 18 bases remained unmatched. CDR3 length: 22 amino acids. The CDR3 nucleotides read TGTGCTAGTGGTTTGGCCGCGGGACTAGCGGGAGTAACGGGTCTAGTAACCGGGGAGCTGTTTTTT. Its translation: CASGLAAGLAGVTGLVTGELFF.

The V call is TRBV29-1, the J call TRBJ2-7; 14 bases are shared with TRBD2. Germline V CDR1 and CDR2: SQVTM, ANQGSEA. The CDR3 loop spans 15 amino acids. V was pared by 7 bases and J by 3 bases, with 8 bases of the junction left unmatched. CDR3 residues: CSAAQGLAGVYEQYF. CDR3 in DNA: TGCAGCGCAGCCCAGGGACTAGCGGGAGTCTACGAGCAGTACTTC.